This is a list of T cell receptor beta chains from one sample in a study of T cells after yellow fever vaccination. Each CDR3 protein gets one entry after TCRdb re-called the 5' RACE reads with MiXCR. This sample has a few hundred thousand distinct CDR3 sequences, with around 5.3% found just once. The material was CD4+ T cells sorted from PBMCs, obtained on the day of the yellow fever booster vaccination. These receptors were taken from a man aged 18 to 35 who received the YFV17D yellow fever vaccine. The CDR3 runs from the conserved cysteine through the conserved F or W. A D gene is named only where the DNA matches it firmly. The size of a clone is reported for some rows only, either as once, few or many, or as a class for expanded clones.

clone_size	d_call	v_call	j_call	cdr3_nt	cdr3_aa
many	.	TRBV5-1	TRBJ2-7	TGCGCCAGCAGCTTGGATGGGCTATACGAGCAGTACTTC	CASSLDGLYEQYF
.	TRBD1	TRBV12-3/TRBV12-4	TRBJ2-3	TGTGCCAGCAGGCGGATCGGGACAGGAGGGCAGTATTTT	CASRRIGTGGQYF
many	.	TRBV5-1	TRBJ2-2	TGCGCCAGCAGCTTGTCGGGGCAGCCGAACACCGGGGAGCTGTTTTTT	CASSLSGQPNTGELFF
many	TRBD1	TRBV7-2	TRBJ2-7	TGTGCCAGCAGCCCTCGACAGGGGATCAACGAGCAGTACTTC	CASSPRQGINEQYF
many	.	TRBV9	TRBJ2-5	TGTGCCAGCAGCCCCCACCTCAGCGGGTTTAAGGAGACCCAGTACTTC	CASSPHLSGFKETQYF
few	.	TRBV27	TRBJ1-2	TGTGCCAGCAGTTTAAGGCAGACTAACTATGGCTACACCTTC	CASSLRQTNYGYTF
few	.	TRBV7-2	TRBJ1-2	TGTGCCAGCAGCTTAAGGCAGGGAGCTAACTATGGCTACACCTTC	CASSLRQGANYGYTF
.	.	TRBV2	TRBJ2-7	TGTGCCAGCGGGGAACCCTACGAGCAGTACTTC	CASGEPYEQYF
many	.	TRBV7-2	TRBJ1-5	TGTGCCAGCAGCTTAAAGTATTATAGCAATCAGCCCCAGCATTTT	CASSLKYYSNQPQHF
many	TRBD2	TRBV7-3	TRBJ2-3	TGTGCCAGCAGCTCGCTAGCGGGTGGTACAGATACGCAGTATTTT	CASSSLAGGTDTQYF
many	.	TRBV10-3	TRBJ1-2	TGTGCCATCAGTGTCCAAGGACGGAACTATGGCTACACCTTC	CAISVQGRNYGYTF
.	TRBD2	TRBV9	TRBJ2-3	TGTGCCAGCAGCGTCCGACCAGCGGGGGGAACGCAGTATTTT	CASSVRPAGGTQYF
.	TRBD1	TRBV27	TRBJ2-5	TGTGCCAGCAGTTTCGGGACAGCTGGGGGAGAGACCCAGTACTTC	CASSFGTAGGETQYF
.	.	TRBV5-1	TRBJ2-7	TGCGCCAGCAGCTTGACCCCGGGGGAACACGAGCAGTACTTC	CASSLTPGEHEQYF
many	TRBD1	TRBV10-3	TRBJ1-5	TGTGCCATCAGTGAGTCGCGGACAGGGGAAGGGGATCAGCCCCAGCATTTT	CAISESRTGEGDQPQHF
.	TRBD1	TRBV7-2	TRBJ2-1	TGTGCCAGCACCCCCGACAGGGGGGCGTACAATGAGCAGTTCTTC	CASTPDRGAYNEQFF
few	.	TRBV24-1	TRBJ2-1	TGTGCCACCAGTGCCAGGGCAACCTACAATGAGCAGTTCTTC	CATSARATYNEQFF
few	.	TRBV7-2	TRBJ2-7	TGTGCCAGCAGCAAGAGCTCCTACGAGCAGTACTTC	CASSKSSYEQYF
few	TRBD1	TRBV20-1	TRBJ1-5	TGCAGTGCTGCCTTAGGGACAGAAAGCAATCAGCCCCAGCATTTT	CSAALGTESNQPQHF
few	.	TRBV4-3	TRBJ1-2	TGCGCCAGCAGCCAAGATTTTACAGCACCCAGCCGTGGCTACACCTTC	CASSQDFTAPSRGYTF
many	TRBD1	TRBV19	TRBJ2-2	TGTGCCAGCCGGGACAGGCCGAACACCGGGGAGCTGTTTTTT	CASRDRPNTGELFF
many	TRBD1	TRBV4-3	TRBJ1-4	TGCGCCAGCAGCCAAGGACAGGGGAATGAAAAACTGTTTTTT	CASSQGQGNEKLFF
many	TRBD1	TRBV7-2	TRBJ1-2	TGTGCCAGCAGCCAGGACAGGCTTAACTATGGCTACACCTTC	CASSQDRLNYGYTF
few	TRBD2	TRBV5-1	TRBJ2-5	TGCGCCAGCAGAAGACTAGCGGGGGGGCTGGAGACCCAGTACTTC	CASRRLAGGLETQYF
.	.	TRBV2	TRBJ1-1	TGTGCCAGCAGTGAGGTAGTGAACACTGAAGCTTTCTTT	CASSEVVNTEAFF
.	.	TRBV11-2	TRBJ2-7	TGTGCCAGCAGACCCTCCGGGGGGCGGTACGAGCAGTACTTC	CASRPSGGRYEQYF
.	.	TRBV20-1	TRBJ1-4	TGCAGTGCTAGAGAGAGATTAGCAACTAATGAAAAACTGTTTTTT	CSARERLATNEKLFF
.	TRBD2	TRBV3-1	TRBJ2-5	TGTGCCAGCAGCCAAGGGACCGGGACTATTATAAACTTC	CASSQGTGTIINF
many	TRBD2	TRBV7-2	TRBJ2-2	TGTGCCAGCAGCCAGCGGGGGTCGGGCACCGGGGAGCTGTTTTTT	CASSQRGSGTGELFF
many	.	TRBV12-5	TRBJ1-4	TGTGCTAGTGGTCTTCAGGGCATTGAAAAACTGTTTTTT	CASGLQGIEKLFF
.	.	TRBV18	TRBJ2-5	TGTGCCAGCTCACAGCGGACAGAAGAGACCCAGTACTTC	CASSQRTEETQYF